The rows below give T cell receptor beta chains drawn from one sample of a study of CD8 T cells in ankylosing spondylitis. TCRdb independently ran MiXCR on the 5' RACE reads; one entry per CDR3 protein. This table has about 260,000 distinct CDR3 sequences, around 18% appearing once. Material for sequencing was blood, either unsorted or a sorted T cell fraction (not recorded which). These receptors were obtained from a male donor with ankylosing spondylitis or in good health (not recorded which). CDR3s include the opening cysteine and the closing phenylalanine or tryptophan. Fields, in order: CDR3 protein, CDR3 DNA, J gene, D gene, clone size, V gene. A D gene is named only where the DNA matches it firmly. Size tells how often a clone was seen (once, few, many) or the class of an expanded clone, and some rows leave it out.

CSARDPSGPHNEQFF TGCAGTGCTAGAGATCCTAGCGGGCCCCACAATGAGCAGTTCTTC TRBJ2-1 TRBD2 few TRBV20-1
CASSFSQGREKLFF TGTGCCAGCAGTTTTTCACAGGGACGGGAAAAACTGTTTTTT TRBJ1-4 NA once TRBV12-3/TRBV12-4
CASSQVTVNTGELFF TGTGCCAGCAGCCAAGTAACAGTAAACACCGGGGAGCTGTTTTTT TRBJ2-2 NA few TRBV3-1
CASSSSSGGETQYF TGTGCCAGCAGTTCATCTAGCGGTGGGGAGACCCAGTACTTC TRBJ2-5 TRBD2 NA TRBV12-3/TRBV12-4
CASSQGHLNTGELFF TGTGCCAGCAGCCAAGGACACTTGAACACCGGGGAGCTGTTTTTT TRBJ2-2 NA NA TRBV4-2
CASSLAGGGQETQYF TGTGCCAGCAGTTTAGCCGGCGGAGGACAAGAGACCCAGTACTTC TRBJ2-5 NA NA TRBV12-3/TRBV12-4
CASSLDPGQGVEKLFF TGCGCCAGCAGCTTGGACCCGGGACAGGGCGTCGAAAAACTGTTTTTT TRBJ1-4 TRBD1 NA TRBV5-1
CASSSLAGGYTDTQYF TGTGCCAGCAGCTCCCTAGCGGGAGGGTACACAGATACGCAGTATTTT TRBJ2-3 TRBD2 NA TRBV7-6
CAISQGQNNSPLHF TGTGCCATCAGCCAAGGGCAGAATAATTCACCCCTCCACTTT TRBJ1-6 NA many TRBV10-3
CASSLGPGVNQPQHF TGTGCCAGCAGTCTTGGGCCCGGGGTAAATCAGCCCCAGCATTTT TRBJ1-5 NA NA TRBV6-1
CASSHDRYNEQFF TGTGCCAGCAGCCATGACAGATACAATGAGCAGTTCTTC TRBJ2-1 NA NA TRBV4-2
CASTGQTNTGELFF TGCGCCAGCACGGGACAGACGAACACCGGGGAGCTGTTTTTT TRBJ2-2 TRBD1 NA TRBV5-1
CASSVRRGLGDEQFF TGTGCCAGCAGTGTCCGGAGGGGGCTGGGCGATGAGCAGTTCTTC TRBJ2-1 NA NA TRBV2
CASSYGLAGGAQYF TGTGCCAGCAGCTACGGACTAGCGGGAGGCGCCCAGTATTTT TRBJ2-3 TRBD2 many TRBV7-3
CASSLAAGEYTNEQFF TGTGCCAGCAGCTTAGCGGCAGGGGAGTATACCAATGAGCAGTTCTTC TRBJ2-1 NA NA TRBV7-6
CASSRDSEAKNIQYF TGTGCCAGCAGTCGGGACAGTGAAGCCAAAAACATTCAGTACTTC TRBJ2-4 TRBD1 NA TRBV27
CASRETSGSRNEQFF TGTGCCAGCAGGGAGACTAGCGGGAGTAGAAATGAGCAGTTCTTC TRBJ2-1 TRBD2 few TRBV6-1
CASRGPQGNQPQHF TGTGCCAGCAGGGGCCCGCAGGGCAATCAGCCCCAGCATTTT TRBJ1-5 NA few TRBV28
CASSLDLVLAGGQETQYF TGTGCCAGCAGCTTAGATCTGGTTTTAGCGGGGGGGCAAGAGACCCAGTACTTC TRBJ2-5 TRBD2 few TRBV11-2
CASGGTISGELFF TGTGCCAGCGGCGGGACGATTTCCGGGGAGCTGTTTTTT TRBJ2-2 NA NA TRBV9
CASSLALAGSDTQYF TGTGCCAGCAGCTTGGCGCTAGCGGGCTCAGATACGCAGTATTTT TRBJ2-3 TRBD2 few TRBV5-4
CASSYSWDTEAFF TGTGCCAGCAGCTATAGCTGGGACACTGAAGCTTTCTTT TRBJ1-1 NA few TRBV3-1
CASRRQGAIYGYTF TGTGCCAGCAGACGACAGGGGGCCATCTATGGCTACACCTTC TRBJ1-2 TRBD1 NA TRBV6-2/TRBV6-3
CSARDARTGNLGSPLHF TGCAGTGCTAGAGACGCCCGGACAGGGAATTTGGGATCACCCCTCCACTTT TRBJ1-6 TRBD1 NA TRBV20-1
CASSLLPPTGELFF TGTGCCAGCAGCTTGTTGCCTCCCACCGGGGAGCTGTTTTTT TRBJ2-2 NA few TRBV11-1
CASSWALKGYGDTQYF TGTGCCAGCAGTTGGGCCTTGAAGGGCTATGGAGATACGCAGTATTTT TRBJ2-3 NA few TRBV12-3/TRBV12-4
CASSLLAGTQGGELFF TGCGCCAGCAGCTTGCTTGCCGGGACTCAAGGGGGGGAGCTGTTTTTT TRBJ2-2 NA many TRBV5-1
CASSLRASDEQFF TGTGCCAGCAGTTTAAGGGCTAGCGATGAGCAGTTCTTC TRBJ2-1 NA NA TRBV12-3/TRBV12-4
CASSGGFETQYF TGTGCCAGCAGTGGAGGGTTTGAGACCCAGTACTTC TRBJ2-5 NA NA TRBV2